This T cell receptor (beta chain) was identified during a study of identical twins. A word on this clonotype: As yet, its antigen is unknown.

V was clipped by 4 bases and J by 9 bases, with 19 bases between them. Germline V lookup: CDR1 MGHRA, CDR2 YSYEKL. This CDR3 is 15 amino acids long. MiXCR, run by TCRdb on the 5' RACE reads, gives a single entry per CDR3 protein. The data show about 890,000 distinct CDR3 sequences, with more than 9% seen just once and around 1.5% held by the top ten. Notes on the study in general: The presence of invariant MAIT and iNKT cells could partly confound analyses of zero-insertion sequences. A cross-sectional statistical analysis, not follow-up of the same donors, supported the conclusions.

Another study also made use of these data, one on yellow fever vaccine responses in identical twins. From that paper: Reportedly, the response of twins' T cells to the vaccine seemed partly convergent, partly personalized.

The TCR originated in a young woman in good health. Material for sequencing was PBMCs. V and J are TRBV4-1 and TRBJ1-5; D perhaps matches TRBD1 (6 bases). The CDR3 sequence: CASSRSSGAERPQHF. Written as DNA, the CDR3 is TGCGCCAGCAGCCGCAGCTCGGGGGCCGAGCGGCCCCAGCATTTT.